This T cell receptor (beta chain) comes out of a study of chemoradiotherapy in HPV16-positive cancers. Study-wide background: Candidate HPV-specific T-cell clones and common TCR motifs came from functional assays in two HPV16-positive patients. Findings of the study overall: Non-HPV-specific T cells did not expand in tumors during treatment, whereas candidate HPV-specific clones and E7-related motifs did.

This clone has a single count. Its cognate antigen is unknown. Data came from immunoSEQ multiplex PCR; TCRdb stores just in-frame clones and leaves some out. The table lists about 10,000 clones, roughly 65% of them singletons. The germline gives CDR1 KGHSH, CDR2 LQKENI. CDR3 size: 14 residues. With 3 bases clipped from V and 4 bases from J, the junction kept 2 bases outside the gene matches. Samples were taken several times over chemoradiotherapy. This material was collected from a patient who underwent chemoradiotherapy. This chain joins TRBV18 and TRBJ2-3; 9 bases line up with TRBD1. This TCR was sampled from a human donor with HPV-associated anogenital cancer. Here the CDR3 DNA reads TGTGCCAGCTCACCGGGACAGGGTCCAGATACGCAGTATTTT. Encoded protein: CASSPGQGPDTQYF.